These 13 T cell receptor beta chains were sequenced from one sample in a study of shared clonotypes between healthy human individuals. Assay used: immunoSEQ multiplex PCR; TCRdb lists only in-frame clones, some missing. Found here are around 370,000 clones, about 96% of them singletons; the top ten hold 0.32%. Source material: memory CD8+ T cells sorted from blood. The subset denotes: CD45RO+ cells pooled with CCR7-negative TemRA cells. The receptors were sampled from a man younger than 40 in good health.

This sequence joins TRBV15 and TRBJ1-4; no clear D gene. CDR1 LNHNV and CDR2 YYDKDF come from the germline V gene (reference sequence). This CDR3 spans 14 amino acids. The V end was cut by 1 base, the J end by 0 bases, with 3 bases between. The CDR3 loop reads CATSRAATNEKLFF. The CDR3 DNA reads as TGTGCCACCAGCAGAGCAGCAACTAATGAAAAACTGTTTTTT.

This chain joins TRBV7-3 and TRBJ2-1; 7 positions agree with TRBD2. The V gene end was trimmed by 2 bases and the J gene end by 4 bases; junction bases not matched to a gene: 8. The CDR3 totals 16 residues. Germline values: CDR1 SGHTA, CDR2 FQGTGA. The CDR3 sequence is CASSLVGTNHYNEQFF. The CDR3 bases are TGTGCCAGCAGCTTAGTGGGGACTAATCATTACAATGAGCAGTTCTTC.

The chain employs TRBV6-1 and TRBJ2-5, with 8 bases fitting TRBD2. The germline gives CDR1 MNHNS, CDR2 SASEGT. This CDR3 region has 13 residues. V lost 7 bases, J lost 5 bases, and 6 bases stayed unmatched. This chain's CDR3 is CASNTGGRETQYF. The DNA of the CDR3 is TGTGCCAGCAACACGGGAGGGCGCGAGACCCAGTACTTC.

In its sample, this clone was seen once. The V gene is TRBV5-4, the J gene TRBJ2-7; 9 bases match TRBD1. This CDR3 contains 15 residues. V shed 4 bases, J shed 2 bases, and the junction held 7 bases outside the gene matches. The germline V gene has CDR1 SGHNT and CDR2 YYREEE (reference sequence). Here the CDR3 DNA reads TGTGCCAGCAGCCTCGGAGGACAGGGGCCCTACGAGCAGTACTTC. Translating it yields CASSLGGQGPYEQYF.

The V call is TRBV5-4, the J call TRBJ2-7, with 9 bases lining up with TRBD2. The CDR3 is 16 residues long. CDR1 is SGHNT and CDR2 is YYREEE in the germline V gene (reference sequence). The V and J ends lost 6 bases and 6 bases, in that order; junction bases with no gene match: 16. DNA for the CDR3: TGTGCCAGCACCCTTCTCGGCGGGAGGGCCGACGGCGAGCAGTACTTC. Its protein is CASTLLGGRADGEQYF.

The chain uses TRBV5-1 and TRBJ2-2; D may be TRBD1 or TRBD2 (6 bases each). V gave up 0 bases and J gave up 4 bases, with 10 bases separating them. This CDR3 contains 15 residues. CDR1 is SGHRS and CDR2 is YFSETQ in the germline V gene. Here the CDR3 DNA reads TGCGCCAGCAGCTTGGAGGGGGGAGGCACCGGGGAGCTGTTTTTT. It translates to CASSLEGGGTGELFF.

This clone came up once. V is TRBV5-6 and J is TRBJ1-2; maybe TRBD1 (5 bases). The germline V gene has CDR1 SGHDT and CDR2 YYEEEE. The CDR3 is made up of 14 amino acids. V lost 0 bases and J lost 6, with 12 bases in between. The DNA of the CDR3 is TGTGCCAGCAGCTTGGCCGGGGGGTCAGATGGCTACACCTTC. Protein sequence: CASSLAGGSDGYTF. The variable domain in full, completed from reference TRBV5-6 and TRBJ1-2, reads DAGVTQSPTHLIKTRGQQVTLRCSPKSGHDTVSWYQQALGQGPQFIFQYYEEEERQRGNFPDRFSGHQFPNYSSELNVNALLLGDSALYLCASSLAGGSDGYTFGSGTRLTVV.

This rearrangement joins TRBV5-1 to TRBJ1-3; weak D call: TRBD1 (5 bases). CDR1 and CDR2 from the germline V gene are SGHRS and YFSETQ. CDR3 size: 15 residues. V was cut by 1 base and J by 4 bases, with 12 bases left in between. The CDR3 sequence is CASSLLGDQGNTIYF. In DNA form, the CDR3 reads TGCGCCAGCAGCTTGCTAGGGGACCAAGGAAACACCATATATTTT.

This clone was observed a single time. The chain uses TRBV12-5 and TRBJ2-3; a possible D gene is TRBD1 (6 bases). V lost 1 base to trimming and J lost 4 bases, with 12 bases between them. Per the germline V gene, CDR1 is LGHNT and CDR2 is FRNRAP. CDR3 length: 15 amino acids. CDR3 residues: CASGLGRGRPDTQYF. The CDR3 DNA reads as TGTGCTAGTGGTTTGGGCAGGGGCCGGCCAGATACGCAGTATTTT.

The V and J genes are TRBV5-6 and TRBJ1-2, with 8 positions matching TRBD1. Looked up from germline, CDR1 is SGHDT and CDR2 is YYEEEE. After removal of 2 bases from V and 6 bases from J, the junction contained 9 bases not matched to a gene. This CDR3 is built from 15 residues. The CDR3 region has the DNA TGTGCCAGCAGCTTTGGTACCGGGACAGGCAATGGCTACACCTTC. Translating gives CASSFGTGTGNGYTF.

The rearrangement links TRBV5-6 to TRBJ2-2; the D call may be TRBD1 or TRBD2 (5 bases each). Germline V gene lookup returns CDR1 SGHDT and CDR2 YYEEEE. The V end lost 3 bases, the J end lost 5 bases, and 14 bases lay between the germline ends. CDR3 length equals 15 residues. The CDR3 DNA is TGTGCCAGCAGCTCCGGGACGGAGGAGACCGGGGAGCTGTTTTTT. This encodes CASSSGTEETGELFF. The complete variable domain, with remaining parts taken from reference TRBV5-6 and TRBJ2-2, reads DAGVTQSPTHLIKTRGQQVTLRCSPKSGHDTVSWYQQALGQGPQFIFQYYEEEERQRGNFPDRFSGHQFPNYSSELNVNALLLGDSALYLCASSSGTEETGELFFGEGSRLTVL.

CDR3 loop: CASSRSSGSSNEQYF. CDR3 bases: TGTGCCAGCAGCCGATCTAGCGGATCCTCGAACGAGCAGTACTTC. The chain recombines TRBV7-2 with TRBJ2-7; the match to TRBD2 covers 7 bases. Germline V gene lookup returns CDR1 SGHTA and CDR2 FQGNSA. Losses at the gene ends were 5 bases for V and 5 bases for J; bases not matched to a gene: 12. This CDR3 has 15 residues.

The chain recombines TRBV6-6 with TRBJ2-3; D is unresolved. Germline assignment: CDR1 MNHNY and CDR2 SVGAGI (reference sequence). This CDR3 is 14 amino acids long. V was pared by 6 bases and J by 6 bases, with 16 bases between. Written as DNA, the CDR3 is TGTGCCAGCAGACCCCCCCTTCTCCGGGATACGCAGTATTTT. Amino acid sequence: CASRPPLLRDTQYF.